This T cell receptor beta chain emerged from a study of regulatory T cells in long-lasting Graves disease. Overall study findings and caveats: Persistent disease was associated with favored TRBV28 usage and with favored use of TRBJ1-2 and TRBJ2-5.

Noted time point: persistent/refractory GD, antithyroid drugs over 5 years with positive TRAb. Extracted RNA from PBMCs served as the source of the TCR library. V dropped 1 base and J dropped 2 bases, with 11 bases sitting between them. The V gene's germline CDR1 is SGHTA and CDR2 FQGTGA. CDR3 length equals 15 residues. At least ten counts were recorded for this clonotype. Its antigen is as yet unknown. The authors built TCR beta libraries using iRepertoire HTBI primers and Arm-PCR of CDR3 regions. TCRdb reprocessed the multiplex PCR reads via MiXCR and lists one record per CDR3 protein. The top ten clones hold about 29% of a sample with a few hundred thousand distinct CDR3 sequences, roughly 24% of them seen once.

The chain joins TRBV7-3 to TRBJ2-5; TRBD1 is a possible D gene (6 bases). The sequencing used peripheral blood mononuclear cells (PBMCs), collected when the disease was refractory, from a patient treated with antithyroid drugs. This TCR came from a woman aged 35 to 49 with Graves disease. This CDR3 reads CASSLRPGVQETQYF. In DNA, the CDR3 is TGTGCCAGCAGCTTAAGGCCAGGGGTGCAAGAGACCCAGTACTTC.